This TCR beta chain was obtained from a study of blood T cell repertoires in COVID-19. Study members were between about 18 and 95 years old and lived in fewer than 30 US regions. Repertoires were generated with immunoSEQ multiplex PCR, while TCRdb's copy carries only in-frame clones and drops some. This sample yields some 300,000 clones, of which 88% are seen a single time; approximately 1% belongs to the top ten. The clonotype originates from a woman in her twenties or thirties who had recovered from COVID-19. The sequencing input was PBMCs or T cells enriched from blood (not recorded which).

CDR3: CSARGASYNEQFF. Here the CDR3 DNA reads TGCAGTGCTCGTGGGGCTTCTTACAATGAGCAGTTCTTC. V and J are TRBV20-1 and TRBJ2-1; a weak D match, TRBD1 (5 bases). With 5 bases removed from V and 4 bases from J, the gap between germline ends came to 12 bases. The CDR3 runs 13 residues. Germline V lookup: CDR1 DFQATT, CDR2 SNEGSKA (reference sequence).